The rows below give T cell receptor beta chains drawn from one sample of a study of CD8+ T cells in alopecia areata. The assay was immunoSEQ multiplex PCR, and TCRdb's table has in-frame clones only and misses some. The sample lists 150,000 or so clones; under 60% were seen once. Source: CD4+ T cells sorted from blood, taken at week 0. Receptor source: a human donor with alopecia areata. CDR3s include the opening cysteine and the closing phenylalanine or tryptophan. A D gene is named only where the DNA matches it firmly. Clone sizes are given selectively: once, few, many, or a class where the clone is expanded.

>.|.|TRBV4-1|16|TRBJ2-1
CASSQRRTQKNNEQFF
TGCGCCAGCAGCCAAAGGAGGACGCAGAAAAACAATGAGCAGTTCTTC
>.|TRBD2|TRBV25-1|14|TRBJ2-3
CASSVTGGTDTQYF
TGTGCCAGCAGTGTCACGGGGGGTACAGATACGCAGTATTTT
>.|.|TRBV30|14|TRBJ1-2
CAWSLTDANYGYTF
TGTGCCTGGAGTCTCACGGACGCTAACTATGGCTACACCTTC
>.|.|TRBV7-2|13|TRBJ1-5
CASSRAPDQPQHF
TGTGCCAGCAGCCGGGCACCCGATCAGCCCCAGCATTTT
>.|.|TRBV2|14|TRBJ2-3
CASSDAQSTDTQYF
TGTGCCAGCAGTGATGCGCAGTCCACAGATACGCAGTATTTT
>.|.|TRBV30|11|TRBJ2-1
CAWSNVNEQFF
TGTGCCTGGAGTAATGTCAATGAGCAGTTCTTC
>.|TRBD1|TRBV5-1|15|TRBJ1-4
CASSLRTGSNEKLFF
TGCGCCAGCAGCCTGCGGACAGGCTCTAATGAAAAACTGTTTTTT
>.|.|TRBV14|13|TRBJ1-1
CASSQVWYAEAFF
TGTGCCAGCAGCCAAGTATGGTACGCTGAAGCTTTCTTT
>.|.|TRBV30|13|TRBJ2-2
CAWGQANTGELFF
TGTGCCTGGGGGCAGGCGAACACCGGGGAGCTGTTTTTT
>.|TRBD2|TRBV4-1|16|TRBJ2-3
CASSQDRSSGVDTQYF
TGCGCCAGCAGCCAAGATAGGAGTAGCGGGGTGGATACGCAGTATTTT
>.|.|TRBV29-1|14|TRBJ2-2
CSVEEPGFGGELFF
TGCAGCGTTGAGGAACCGGGATTCGGCGGGGAGCTGTTTTTT
>.|TRBD1|TRBV5-4|18|TRBJ2-1
CASSPRTGGGASYNEQFF
TGTGCCAGCAGCCCCCGGACAGGGGGCGGCGCGTCCTACAATGAGCAGTTCTTC
>.|.|TRBV15|14|TRBJ2-6
CATSRGSGANVLTF
TGTGCCACCAGCAGGGGCTCTGGGGCCAACGTCCTGACTTTC
>few|TRBD1|TRBV29-1|14|TRBJ1-1
CSVEVGTANTEAFF
TGCAGCGTTGAAGTTGGGACAGCGAACACTGAAGCTTTCTTT